This T cell receptor (beta chain) was recorded in a study of shared clonotypes between healthy human individuals. Across the whole study: Plates per donor: three CD4 naive, three CD4 memory, two CD8 naive, one CD8 memory. Study-wide results and limits: The donor pool, a small one, limited the genetic and exposure-history diversity represented. Generation probabilities were higher for clonotypes shared across all four sorted-subset donors than for unshared ones.

The germline V gene encodes CDR1 SQVTM and CDR2 ANQGSEA. The CDR3 is 13 amino acids. Between the trimmed V and J ends, which lost 1 base and 0 bases, there was a span of 7 bases. A word on this clone: Its antigen remains unidentified.

Repertoires were generated with immunoSEQ multiplex PCR, while TCRdb's copy carries only in-frame clones and drops some. The table shows about 2 million clones, with roughly 95% occurring only once. Free of recent acute infections or vaccinations, the donors were healthy HIV-negative adults. The TCR originated in a man aged 18 to 35 in good health. V usage is TRBV29-1 and J usage is TRBJ2-7; no reliable D call. Sequences were obtained from naive CD4+ T cells sorted from blood. Subset specified: CD45RA+ positively selected. DNA of the CDR3: TGCAGCGTTGAAGGCGGAACCTCCTACGAGCAGTACTTC. Its protein is CSVEGGTSYEQYF.